What follows is one T cell receptor beta chain and its context. These data originate in a study of blood T cell repertoires in COVID-19. Overall study: T cells, B-cell-depleted T cells, or PBMCs supplied cDNA or gDNA.

Sequencing was performed with immunoSEQ multiplex PCR; in TCRdb, only in-frame clones are kept and a portion is missing. The repertoire holds about 200,000 clones, 88% seen once, with around 1.5% in the top ten. The CDR3 consists of 19 residues. From germline, CDR1 is SGHRS and CDR2 YFSETQ. Unmatched junction bases numbered 16, after V lost 0 bases and J lost 7 bases. Sample: peripheral blood. This chain links TRBV5-1 with TRBJ2-1, with TRBD2 matching 10 bases. The TCR comes from a man younger than 30 with active or convalescent COVID-19. CDR3 coding DNA: TGCGCCAGCAGCTTGGTGGGTCTAGCGGGTCTAGCGGGAGTGAATGAGCAGTTCTTC. Residues: CASSLVGLAGLAGVNEQFF.